These T cell receptor beta chains were read from a single sample in a study of cytomegalovirus exposure and HLA in healthy donors. Only in-frame clones appear in the TCRdb table, and some are missing; sequencing was by immunoSEQ multiplex PCR. The table lists about 220,000 clones, around 80% of them singletons. Sequencing input: PBMCs. Receptor source: a woman between 40 and 55 years old in good health and CMV-seropositive. Each CDR3 is given with its conserved first and last residue. Each record gives: J gene, D gene, clone size, V gene, CDR3 protein, CDR3 DNA. A D gene is named only where the DNA matches it firmly. The listing skips clone size in some rows; elsewhere it reads once, few, many or a size class.

TRBJ2-1 | TRBD2 | . | TRBV6-5 | CASSDGGRANEQFF | TGTGCCAGCAGCGATGGCGGGAGGGCCAATGAGCAGTTCTTC
TRBJ2-2 | . | . | TRBV5-1 | CASSLAGSPNTGELFF | TGCGCCAGCAGCTTGGCCGGGAGCCCGAACACCGGGGAGCTGTTTTTT
TRBJ1-1 | TRBD1 | . | TRBV6-4 | CASSPGTDTEAFF | TGTGCCAGCAGTCCCGGGACAGACACTGAAGCTTTCTTT
TRBJ1-1 | TRBD1 | . | TRBV5-8 | CASSLEAGGDTEAFF | TGTGCCAGCAGCTTGGAGGCAGGGGGTGACACTGAAGCTTTCTTT
TRBJ1-1 | . | . | TRBV30 | CAWSAGEGAFF | TGTGCCTGGAGTGCAGGGGAGGGAGCTTTCTTT
TRBJ2-1 | TRBD2 | . | TRBV5-1 | CASSLAASGGASYNEQFF | TGCGCCAGCAGCTTGGCTGCCAGCGGGGGGGCCTCCTACAATGAGCAGTTCTTC
TRBJ2-6 | TRBD2 | . | TRBV9 | CASSVRLAGGSGANVLTF | TGTGCCAGCAGCGTTAGACTAGCGGGCGGCTCTGGGGCCAACGTCCTGACTTTC
TRBJ2-7 | TRBD2 | . | TRBV9 | CASSVAAGGPYEQYF | TGTGCCAGCAGCGTAGCAGCGGGGGGGCCATACGAGCAGTACTTC
TRBJ2-7 | . | few | TRBV21-1 | CASSFTDRGPYEQYF | TGTGCCAGCAGCTTCACGGACAGGGGGCCCTACGAGCAGTACTTC
TRBJ1-2 | . | once | TRBV7-3 | CASSFTAPGGYTF | TGTGCCAGCAGCTTTACTGCACCAGGAGGCTACACCTTC
TRBJ1-2 | TRBD1 | . | TRBV18 | CASSPGTEDYGYTF | TGTGCCAGCTCACCAGGGACAGAGGACTATGGCTACACCTTC
TRBJ1-1 | . | . | TRBV6-5 | CASSYLQGGMETEAFF | TGTGCCAGCAGTTACTTGCAGGGTGGGATGGAAACTGAAGCTTTCTTT
TRBJ2-3 | . | . | TRBV7-2 | CASSFQSVGTDTQYF | TGTGCCAGCAGCTTCCAAAGCGTAGGCACAGATACGCAGTATTTT
TRBJ2-1 | TRBD2 | . | TRBV13 | CASSGGSGRVEQFF | TGTGCCAGCAGCGGCGGAAGCGGGAGGGTTGAGCAGTTCTTC
TRBJ1-5 | . | . | TRBV5-8 | CASSLERRGNQPQHF | TGTGCCAGCAGCTTGGAGCGCAGGGGAAATCAGCCCCAGCATTTT
TRBJ1-2 | . | . | TRBV5-4 | CASSLYLRQTRNYGYTF | TGTGCCAGCAGCTTATACCTCAGACAGACTAGAAACTATGGCTACACCTTC
TRBJ1-2 | . | . | TRBV11-3 | CASSSQGVPSSSYTF | TGTGCCAGCAGCTCTCAAGGGGTACCAAGTAGTAGCTACACCTTC
TRBJ2-7 | TRBD2 | . | TRBV11-2 | CASSSLGGSYEQYF | TGTGCCAGCAGCTCCCTGGGGGGGTCCTACGAGCAGTACTTC
TRBJ1-1 | . | . | TRBV28 | CASRATGVDTEAFF | TGTGCCAGCAGAGCCACGGGGGTTGACACTGAAGCTTTCTTT
TRBJ2-7 | TRBD1 | . | TRBV4-3 | CASSQEFSGQGSYEQYF | TGCGCCAGCAGCCAAGAGTTCTCGGGACAGGGGTCCTACGAGCAGTACTTC
TRBJ2-1 | TRBD2 | . | TRBV5-1 | CASSKSGSPSYNEQFF | TGCGCCAGCAGCAAAAGCGGGAGCCCCTCTTACAATGAGCAGTTCTTC
TRBJ2-5 | . | . | TRBV9 | CASSVETAQETQYF | TGTGCCAGCAGCGTAGAGACAGCGCAAGAGACCCAGTACTTC
TRBJ1-2 | . | . | TRBV6-5 | CASSYSRETYTF | TGTGCCAGCAGTTACTCGAGGGAGACGTACACCTTC
TRBJ2-5 | . | . | TRBV15 | CATSRVVQGRGTQYF | TGTGCCACCAGCAGAGTGGTACAGGGCCGAGGGACCCAGTACTTC
TRBJ2-2 | TRBD2 | . | TRBV10-3 | CAISSGTSGRTGELFF | TGTGCCATCAGTTCGGGGACTAGCGGGAGAACCGGGGAGCTGTTTTTT
TRBJ1-2 | . | few | TRBV7-9 | CASSLAQVNYGYTF | TGTGCCAGCAGCTTAGCGCAGGTCAACTATGGCTACACCTTC
TRBJ1-1 | . | . | TRBV11-2 | CASSSGVTEAFF | TGTGCCAGCAGCTCAGGGGTTACTGAAGCTTTCTTT
TRBJ1-5 | TRBD1 | . | TRBV6-1 | CASSLTGQPQHF | TGTGCCAGCAGTCTGACAGGGCAGCCCCAGCATTTT
TRBJ1-5 | TRBD1 | . | TRBV13 | CASSLGARGRNQPQHF | TGTGCCAGCAGCTTAGGAGCCAGGGGGCGCAATCAGCCCCAGCATTTT
TRBJ2-1 | . | . | TRBV5-4 | CASSLTKEQFF | TGTGCCAGCAGCCTGACTAAGGAGCAGTTCTTC
TRBJ1-3 | TRBD1 | . | TRBV19 | CASSIPDRGAGNTIYF | TGTGCCAGTAGTATCCCCGACAGGGGGGCTGGAAACACCATATATTTT